These 11 T cell receptor beta chains were all obtained from the same sample, sequenced in a study of T cell repertoires in cytomegalovirus infection. Each CDR3 protein gets one entry after TCRdb re-called the reads with MiXCR. The repertoire holds approximately 300,000 distinct CDR3 sequences, roughly 29% seen once, with around 18% in the top ten. Their antigen targets remain unknown. The material was cultured PBMCs, obtained from culture after CMV antigen stimulation. The receptor set was obtained from a human donor in good health (CMV status not recorded). Some clones in this sample may be carry-over from other donors' samples.

The rearrangement uses TRBV5-4 and TRBJ2-3, with a possible D match to TRBD2 (6 bases). V lost 0 bases to trimming and J lost 0 bases, with 8 bases between them. The CDR3 length is 15 residues. From germline, CDR1 is SGHNT and CDR2 YYREEE (reference sequence). The CDR3 loop is CASSLAGRSTDTQYF. The CDR3 DNA is TGTGCCAGCAGCTTGGCGGGGAGGAGCACAGATACGCAGTATTTT.

The table lists this clonotype with a count of one. This sequence joins TRBV4-2 and TRBJ2-7, with 14 nucleotides matching TRBD2. Trimming took 4 bases from V and 3 from J; bases not matched to a gene: 11. The V gene's germline CDR1 is LGHNA and CDR2 YNFKEQ. CDR3 length: 18 amino acids. CDR3 coding DNA: TGTGCCAGCAGCCCTTCGGGACTAGCGGGAGCATCCTTCTACGAGCAGTACTTC. This translates into CASSPSGLAGASFYEQYF.

This clonotype has just a few counts. The V and J genes are TRBV12-3 or TRBV12-4 and TRBJ2-3, with D tentatively TRBD2 (5 bases). Deletions cut 5 bases from V and 0 bases from J, with 12 bases between. This CDR3 region has 15 residues. In DNA, the CDR3 is TGTGCCAGCAGTCCCCGGAGGTCAAGCACAGATACGCAGTATTTT. Amino acid sequence: CASSPRRSSTDTQYF.

This rearrangement joins TRBV6-5 to TRBJ1-2, with D perhaps TRBD1 (5 bases). The CDR3 extends over 14 amino acids. V was trimmed by 4 bases and J by 6 bases, leaving 15 bases between them. The germline gives CDR1 MNHEY, CDR2 SVGAGI. The CDR3: CASSSPAGKNGYTF. The CDR3 nucleotides read TGTGCCAGCAGTTCCCCCGCAGGGAAGAATGGCTACACCTTC.

CDR3 nucleotides: TGTGCCAGCAGCCCCGATAGCGGGGGGGCGGAGACCCAGTACTTC. It yields the protein CASSPDSGGAETQYF. V is TRBV27 and J is TRBJ2-5, with 11 bases fitting TRBD2. Germline CDR1 reads MNHEY; CDR2 reads SMNVEV (reference sequence). The CDR3 is 15 residues long. Losses at the gene ends were 6 bases for V and 5 bases for J; bases not matched to a gene: 8.

CDR3 protein: CASSEAYGRHNSPLHF. Here the CDR3 DNA reads TGTGCCAGCAGTGAGGCTTATGGACGTCATAATTCACCCCTCCACTTT. The V gene is TRBV6-6, the J gene TRBJ1-6; no clear D. The germline CDR1 and CDR2 sequences are MNHNY and SVGAGI (reference sequence). CDR3 size: 16 residues. The V end lost 5 bases, the J end lost 5 bases, and 16 bases lay between the germline ends.

This chain links TRBV6-1 with TRBJ2-5; 9 bases map to TRBD2. The V and J ends lost 6 bases and 2 bases, in that order; junction bases with no gene match: 10. Germline CDR1 and CDR2: MNHNS and SASEGT. The CDR3 runs 16 residues. The CDR3 spells CASSVGGAGGQETQYF. In nucleotides, the CDR3 is TGTGCCAGCAGCGTCGGCGGAGCGGGGGGACAAGAGACCCAGTACTTC.

This clonotype was picked up many times. The chain joins TRBV6-1 to TRBJ2-3; 7 bases fit TRBD2. This CDR3 is built from 14 residues. CDR1 and CDR2 (germline): MNHNS, SASEGT. V was clipped by 7 bases and J by 1 base; unmatched bases: 5. CDR3 nucleotides: TGTGCCAGCACCGAGCGGGGCGGCACAGATACGCAGTATTTT. Protein product: CASTERGGTDTQYF.

This clonotype was recorded once. The chain carries TRBV9 and TRBJ2-2; TRBD1 might be the D (6 bases). Germline values: CDR1 SGDLS, CDR2 YYNGEE. The CDR3 contains 15 residues. Trimming took 1 base from V and 4 from J, leaving 11 bases between them. The CDR3 coding sequence is TGTGCCAGCAGCGTAACAGGGACCCTCACCGGGGAGCTGTTTTTT. It is translated as CASSVTGTLTGELFF.

The gene calls are TRBV11-2 and TRBJ2-3; D may match TRBD1 or TRBD2 (5 bases each). CDR3 length equals 16 residues. Germline CDR1 and CDR2: SGHAT and FQNNGV. The ends were cut back, 4 bases at V and 4 bases at J, with 18 bases in the middle. For the CDR3, the DNA is TGTGCCAGCAGCTCCCCGGACTCACAAGGGGCAGATACGCAGTATTTT. Its translation: CASSSPDSQGADTQYF.

V usage is TRBV3-1 and J usage is TRBJ2-1; D ambiguous. Trimming pared 0 bases from V and 9 bases from J, leaving 9 bases between. The CDR3 runs 13 residues. The germline V gene has CDR1 LGHDT and CDR2 YNNKEL (reference sequence). The CDR3 here is CASSQELTSEQFF. CDR3 DNA sequence: TGTGCCAGCAGCCAAGAATTGACAAGTGAGCAGTTCTTC.